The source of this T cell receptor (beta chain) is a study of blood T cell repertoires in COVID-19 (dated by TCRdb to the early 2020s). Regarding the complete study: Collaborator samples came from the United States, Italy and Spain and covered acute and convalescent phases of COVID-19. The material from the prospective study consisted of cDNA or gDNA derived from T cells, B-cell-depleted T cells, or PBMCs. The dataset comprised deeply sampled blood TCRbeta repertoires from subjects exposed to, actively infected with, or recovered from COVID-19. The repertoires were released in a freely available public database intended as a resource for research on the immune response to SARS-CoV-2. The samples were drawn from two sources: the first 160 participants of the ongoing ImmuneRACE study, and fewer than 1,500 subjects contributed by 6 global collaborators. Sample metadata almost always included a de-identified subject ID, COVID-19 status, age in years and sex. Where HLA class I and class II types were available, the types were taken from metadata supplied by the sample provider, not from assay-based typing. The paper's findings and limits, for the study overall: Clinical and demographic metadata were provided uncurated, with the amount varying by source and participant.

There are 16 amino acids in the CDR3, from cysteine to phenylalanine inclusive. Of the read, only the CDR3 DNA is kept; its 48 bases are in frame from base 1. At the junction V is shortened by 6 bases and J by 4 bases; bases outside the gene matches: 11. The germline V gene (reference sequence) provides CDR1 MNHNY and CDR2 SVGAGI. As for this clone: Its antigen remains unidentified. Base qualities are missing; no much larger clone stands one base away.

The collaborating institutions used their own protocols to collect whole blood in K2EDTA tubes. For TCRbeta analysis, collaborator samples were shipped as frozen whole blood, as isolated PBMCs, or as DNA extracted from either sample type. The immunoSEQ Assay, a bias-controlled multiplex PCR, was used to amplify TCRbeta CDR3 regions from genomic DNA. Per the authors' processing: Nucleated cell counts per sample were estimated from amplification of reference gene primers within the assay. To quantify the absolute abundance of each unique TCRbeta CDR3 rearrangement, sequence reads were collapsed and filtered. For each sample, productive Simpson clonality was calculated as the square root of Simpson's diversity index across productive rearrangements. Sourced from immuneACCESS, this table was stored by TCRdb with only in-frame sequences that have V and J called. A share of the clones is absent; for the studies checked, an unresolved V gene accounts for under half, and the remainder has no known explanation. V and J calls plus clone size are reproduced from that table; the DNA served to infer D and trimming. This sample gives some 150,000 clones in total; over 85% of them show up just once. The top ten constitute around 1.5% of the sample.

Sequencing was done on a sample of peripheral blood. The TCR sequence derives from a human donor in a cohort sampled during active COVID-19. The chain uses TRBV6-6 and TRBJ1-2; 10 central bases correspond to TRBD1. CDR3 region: CASRKGQGTPTYGYTF. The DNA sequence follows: TGTGCCAGCAGGAAGGGACAGGGGACACCCACCTATGGCTACACCTTC.